Listed below are T cell receptor beta chains from one sample, sequenced in a study of T cell responses to AZD1222 COVID-19 vaccine. The protocol was immunoSEQ multiplex PCR, while the TCRdb copy is restricted to in-frame clones and leaves out a portion. The sample has about 37,000 clones, 70% to 90% seen once. Sequenced here: peripheral blood, sampled 28 days after the second AZD1222 dose. The origin of the receptors is an adult who received the AZD1222 COVID-19 vaccine. Both conserved end residues are part of each CDR3. A D gene is named only where the DNA matches it firmly. Size is omitted from some rows. Given values are once, few, many or a class for expanded clones.

J	length	size	V	D	DNA	CDR3
TRBJ1-2	15	NA	TRBV7-2	TRBD1	TGTGCCAGCAGCCCATCGACAGGGGGGAACTATGGCTACACCTTC	CASSPSTGGNYGYTF
TRBJ2-5	15	NA	TRBV5-8	TRBD1	TGTGCCAGCAGCTTGATGATAGGGACAGAAGAGACCCAGTACTTC	CASSLMIGTEETQYF
TRBJ2-3	12	NA	TRBV13	NA	TGTGCCAGCAGCTTGGAGACGGATACGCAGTATTTT	CASSLETDTQYF
TRBJ2-3	16	once	TRBV5-1	NA	TGCGCCAGCAGCTTGGAAGGTCCATCTAGCACAGATACGCAGTATTTT	CASSLEGPSSTDTQYF
TRBJ2-7	16	once	TRBV10-1	TRBD2	TGCGCCAGCAGTGATGGGACTAGCGGGAGGGCGGAAGAGCAGTACTTC	CASSDGTSGRAEEQYF
TRBJ1-3	17	NA	TRBV5-1	NA	TGCGCCAGCAGCCCAAGAGGGGGAATGGCCTCTGGAAACACCATATATTTT	CASSPRGGMASGNTIYF
TRBJ1-1	14	NA	TRBV2	NA	TGTGCCAGCAGTGAAGTCAGGGTAGACACTGAAGCTTTCTTT	CASSEVRVDTEAFF
TRBJ2-3	15	NA	TRBV5-1	NA	TGCGCCAGCAGCTTGGAAGGACGAGATACAGATACGCAGTATTTT	CASSLEGRDTDTQYF
TRBJ1-6	17	NA	TRBV4-2	NA	TGTGCCAGCAGCCAAGATCAGGTTAGCTCCTATAATTCACCCCTCCACTTT	CASSQDQVSSYNSPLHF
TRBJ2-3	14	NA	TRBV5-1	TRBD1	TGCGCCAGCAGGGACAGGGAGGTCTCAGATACGCAGTATTTT	CASRDREVSDTQYF
TRBJ1-5	14	NA	TRBV7-9	NA	TGTGCCAGCAGCCCCGAGGGCGGCAATCAGCCCCAGCATTTT	CASSPEGGNQPQHF
TRBJ2-7	17	NA	TRBV7-2	TRBD2	TGTGCCAGCAGCTTAGCAGGACTAGCGGGAAGGGCCTACGAGCAGTACTTC	CASSLAGLAGRAYEQYF
TRBJ1-5	12	once	TRBV19	NA	TGTGCCAGTAGTTGGCCGGGCCAGCCCCAGCATTTT	CASSWPGQPQHF
TRBJ1-2	15	NA	TRBV5-1	NA	TGCGCCAGCAGCTTCGGAACGACTCATAACTATGGCTACACCTTC	CASSFGTTHNYGYTF
TRBJ2-6	16	NA	TRBV3-1/TRBV3-2	TRBD2	TGTGCCAGCCGGAAACTAGCGGTGTCTGGGGCCAACGTCCTGACTTTC	CASRKLAVSGANVLTF
TRBJ2-1	14	NA	TRBV28	TRBD2	TGTGCCAGCAGTCCCGGGAGGGAGTCCGTACTTCAGTTCTTC	CASSPGRESVLQFF
TRBJ1-2	12	NA	TRBV6-5	NA	TGTGCCAGCAGTCCCCACGGAGGGGGCTACACCTTC	CASSPHGGGYTF
TRBJ1-1	14	NA	TRBV5-5	TRBD1	TGTGCCAGCAGCTGGGACAGCCTCGGGACTGAAGCTTTCTTT	CASSWDSLGTEAFF
TRBJ2-7	17	NA	TRBV11-2	NA	TGTGCCAGCAGCTTAGGCCTTTCCCGACAGGGAGGGGACGAGCAGTACTTC	CASSLGLSRQGGDEQYF
TRBJ1-5	14	NA	TRBV19	NA	TGTGCCAGTAGCCGATGGGATGGCAATCAGCCCCAGCATTTT	CASSRWDGNQPQHF
TRBJ2-1	14	NA	TRBV19	TRBD2	TGTGCCAGTAGTCGACTAGCGGCTAGCAATGAGCAGTTCTTC	CASSRLAASNEQFF
TRBJ2-7	14	NA	TRBV19	TRBD2	TGTGCCAGTAGTGAAGGGACTAGCGGGGTCGAGCAGTACTTC	CASSEGTSGVEQYF
TRBJ2-2	16	NA	TRBV18	TRBD1	TGTGCCAGCTCACCACCGTTACAGGGGGCGACCGGGGAGCTGTTTTTT	CASSPPLQGATGELFF
TRBJ2-7	11	once	TRBV3-1/TRBV3-2	NA	TGTGCCAGCAGCCAAGGCTACGAGCAGTACTTC	CASSQGYEQYF
TRBJ1-4	13	NA	TRBV27	NA	TGTGCCACCGGGGCTTGGGGGGAGGAAAAACTGTTTTTT	CATGAWGEEKLFF
TRBJ2-2	16	once	TRBV18	NA	TGTGCCAGCTCACCTCGGCAGAGCGCGAACACCGGGGAGCTGTTTTTT	CASSPRQSANTGELFF
TRBJ1-1	15	NA	TRBV5-5	NA	TGTGCCAGCATCCCGGCGGGGCGCCCGAACACTGAAGCTTTCTTT	CASIPAGRPNTEAFF
TRBJ2-3	15	few	TRBV4-1	TRBD2	TGCGCCAGCAGCCAACAAGCGGGGAGGGGCGATACGCAGTATTTT	CASSQQAGRGDTQYF
TRBJ1-2	14	NA	TRBV28	TRBD1	TGTGCCAGCAGTCTGGGACAGGGACCCTATGGCTACACCTTC	CASSLGQGPYGYTF
TRBJ1-5	15	once	TRBV2	NA	TGTGCCAGCAGGGCTCGACGGGATAGCAATCAGCCCCAGCATTTT	CASRARRDSNQPQHF
TRBJ2-1	13	NA	TRBV5-1	NA	TGCGCCAGCAGCTTCTCAGCCTACAATGAGCAGTTCTTC	CASSFSAYNEQFF
TRBJ1-1	13	NA	TRBV11-3	TRBD1	TGTGCCAGCAGCAAGGACAGGCACACTGAAGCTTTCTTT	CASSKDRHTEAFF
TRBJ2-1	11	NA	TRBV20-1	NA	TGCAGTGCTAGAGTATTGCGTGAGCAGTTCTTC	CSARVLREQFF
TRBJ1-1	14	NA	TRBV7-9	NA	TGTGCCAGCAGCTTAGTAGGCCGGGGCACTGAAGCTTTCTTT	CASSLVGRGTEAFF
TRBJ2-5	11	few	TRBV5-1	NA	TGCGCCAGCAGCTTGCAAGAGACCCAGTACTTC	CASSLQETQYF
TRBJ1-3	18	NA	TRBV3-1/TRBV3-2	NA	TGTGCCAGCAGCCAAGACACGTCCCGACTAGCGACAGGAAACACCATATATTTT	CASSQDTSRLATGNTIYF
TRBJ2-5	18	NA	TRBV10-3	TRBD2	TGTGCCATCAGTGAAACAGGACTAGCGGGAGCGGCCGGGGAGACCCAGTACTTC	CAISETGLAGAAGETQYF
TRBJ1-2	14	NA	TRBV29-1	TRBD1	TGCAGCGTCGCGATCCCGGGACAGGATGATGGCTACACCTTC	CSVAIPGQDDGYTF
TRBJ2-7	15	NA	TRBV6-5	NA	TGTGCCAGCAGTTACACTCAGGACATGCCATACGAGCAGTACTTC	CASSYTQDMPYEQYF
TRBJ1-1	17	NA	TRBV7-2	NA	TGTGCCAGCAGCTTAGCGGCGGCAGACCCTATGAACACTGAAGCTTTCTTT	CASSLAAADPMNTEAFF
TRBJ2-5	13	NA	TRBV5-1	NA	TGCGCCAGCAGCGACAGGACAGAAGAGACCCAGTACTTC	CASSDRTEETQYF
TRBJ2-1	14	NA	TRBV15	NA	TGTGCCACCAGCAGAAATCCCGGGGGCAATGAGCAGTTCTTC	CATSRNPGGNEQFF
TRBJ2-7	16	few	TRBV7-9	TRBD1	TGTGCCAGCAGCTCATCGACAGGGGGCCCAACCTACGAGCAGTACTTC	CASSSSTGGPTYEQYF
TRBJ2-2	14	NA	TRBV18	TRBD2	TGTGCCAGCTCATGGACTAGCGGGGCTGGGGAGCTGTTTTTT	CASSWTSGAGELFF
TRBJ2-7	15	NA	TRBV7-2	NA	TGTGCCAGCAGCGTAACGGGACACGCTAACTACGAGCAGTACTTC	CASSVTGHANYEQYF
TRBJ2-2	15	NA	TRBV9	NA	TGTGCCAGCAGCCCCCGGCTAGCGAACACCGGGGAGCTGTTTTTT	CASSPRLANTGELFF
TRBJ2-4	15	NA	TRBV2	NA	TGTGCCAGCAGTGATGAATCTTCGGGAAAAGGGATTCAGTACTTC	CASSDESSGKGIQYF
TRBJ2-3	14	NA	TRBV2	TRBD2	TGTGCCAGCAAGCGGCTAGCGGGAGACGATACGCAGTATTTT	CASKRLAGDDTQYF
TRBJ2-5	14	NA	TRBV7-9	NA	TGTGCCAGCAGACCCGGGAGTGCTCAAGAGACCCAGTACTTC	CASRPGSAQETQYF
TRBJ2-3	14	NA	TRBV27	NA	TGTGCCAGCAGTTGGCAGGGGTTCACAGATACGCAGTATTTT	CASSWQGFTDTQYF
TRBJ1-1	13	NA	TRBV6-5	TRBD1	TGTGCCAGCACCAGACAGGGGAACACTGAAGCTTTCTTT	CASTRQGNTEAFF
TRBJ1-1	14	NA	TRBV10-1	TRBD1	TGCGCCAGCAGAGGGGACAGGATCAACACTGAAGCTTTCTTT	CASRGDRINTEAFF
TRBJ1-1	13	NA	TRBV29-1	TRBD1	TGCAGCGTTGAGGAGGGGGCTGGGACTGAAGCTTTCTTT	CSVEEGAGTEAFF